This TCR beta chain derives from a study of response to subunit inactivated influenza vaccine. Findings and caveats of the study: Authors suggested each seasonal flu vaccination may recruit only limited numbers of new T cells.

A word on this clonotype: Its antigen is currently unknown.

From germline, CDR1 is SGHTA and CDR2 FQGNSA. The CDR3 is 12 residues long. V lost 5 bases, J lost 1 base, and 6 bases lay in between. TCRdb re-called the RT-PCR reads with MiXCR, one entry per CDR3 protein. The repertoire holds 550,000 to 800,000 distinct CDR3 sequences, with around a sixth as singletons. This chain joins TRBV7-2 and TRBJ2-7, with D unclear. The specimen was PBMCs from blood, collected 11 to 12 days after vaccination. The clonotype originates from a middle-aged man who received an inactivated influenza vaccine. The CDR3 DNA reads as TGTGCCAGCAGCCACTGGTCCTACGAGCAGTACTTC. Protein sequence: CASSHWSYEQYF.